This T cell receptor (beta chain) was retrieved from a study of tumor and adjacent non-tumor tissue in lung cancer. The CDR3 has 16 amino acids. V shed 5 bases and J 8 bases; nucleotides not matched to a gene: 8. Germline V CDR1 and CDR2: MNHEY, SVGEGT. RNA was extracted from bulk tissue without any cell sorting. More than 3 cm separated this lung sample from the edge of the tumor. The library came from three nested PCR rounds adapted from ARM-PCR protocols. From the multiplex PCR reads, TCRdb called clonotypes with MiXCR, one entry per CDR3 protein. Of under 80,000 distinct CDR3 sequences listed, roughly three quarters are singletons.

The V and J genes are TRBV6-2 or TRBV6-3 and TRBJ2-2; TRBD2 matches at 13 bases. This sequence originates from a man aged 55-75 years with non-small cell lung cancer. The material sequenced was distant non-tumor lung tissue. The CDR3 reads CASSTGLAGVVGELFF. The CDR3 bases are TGTGCCAGCAGTACTGGACTAGCGGGAGTGGTAGGGGAGCTGTTTTTT.